The following is a T cell receptor (beta chain) sequence with its context. The data belong to a study of blood T cell repertoires in COVID-19. This CDR3 is 14 amino acids long. V lost 4 bases and J lost 0, with 9 bases in between. Germline-derived CDR1 and CDR2 are SGHDN and FVKESK. Assay: immunoSEQ multiplex PCR; the TCRdb copy retains only in-frame clones and omits some. The data contain 130,000 or so clones, 82% of them singletons. Sequenced sample: peripheral blood. This receptor was identified in a human donor in a cohort sampled during active COVID-19. The chain couples TRBV14 to TRBJ1-1, with a weak D call TRBD1 (6 bases). The CDR3 reads CASSRTAMNTEAFF. The CDR3 DNA sequence: TGTGCCAGCAGCCGGACAGCCATGAACACTGAAGCTTTCTTT.